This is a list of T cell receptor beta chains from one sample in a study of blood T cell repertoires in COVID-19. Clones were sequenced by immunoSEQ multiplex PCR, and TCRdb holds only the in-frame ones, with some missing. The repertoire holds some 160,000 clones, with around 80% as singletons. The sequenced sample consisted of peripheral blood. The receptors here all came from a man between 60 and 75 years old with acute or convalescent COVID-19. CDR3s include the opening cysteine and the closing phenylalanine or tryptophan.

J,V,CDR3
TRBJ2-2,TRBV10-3,CAISELETAGTGELFF
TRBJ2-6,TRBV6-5,CASIASGANVLTF
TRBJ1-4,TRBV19,CASSTSGGPNEKLFF
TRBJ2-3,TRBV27,CASKTGGLADGDTQYF
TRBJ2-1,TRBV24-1,CATSGDRGSHNEQFF
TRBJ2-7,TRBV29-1,CSARDSLSSYEQYF
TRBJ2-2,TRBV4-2,CASSLSGTGELFF
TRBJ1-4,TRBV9,CASSVAPSTEKLFF
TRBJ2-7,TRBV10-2,CASSPAYEQYF
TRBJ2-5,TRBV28,CASSGGSRETQYF
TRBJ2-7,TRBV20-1,CSARGLYEQYF
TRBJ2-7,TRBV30,CAWTRTGGGGAEQYF
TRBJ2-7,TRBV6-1,CASSELGEAGEQYF
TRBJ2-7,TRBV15,CATSRERTYSYEQYF
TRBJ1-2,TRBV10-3,CAISESGQGKNYGYTF
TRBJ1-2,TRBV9,CASSESISPGGDGYTF
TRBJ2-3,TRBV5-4,CASTMGGGGETDTQYF
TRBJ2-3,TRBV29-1,CSVEDMGLGATDTQYF
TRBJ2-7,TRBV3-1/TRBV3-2,CASSQDLNYEQYF
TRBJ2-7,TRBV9,CASSTWTGASEQYF
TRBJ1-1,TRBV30,CAWNTRGMGTEAFF
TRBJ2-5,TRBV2,CASPSSPGQGGETQYF
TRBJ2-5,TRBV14,CASSPLSGRKGSETQYF
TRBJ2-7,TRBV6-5,CASRDPGTGIEQYF
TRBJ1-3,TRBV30,CAWDTVADTIYF
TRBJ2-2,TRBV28,CASSLGGITGELFF
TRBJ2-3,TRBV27,CASSLMMQGTDTQYF
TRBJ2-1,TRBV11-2,CASSLEGLGHYNEQFF
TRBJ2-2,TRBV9,CASSTPPAGGRPGELFF
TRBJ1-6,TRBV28,CASSTPVRVSYNSPLHF
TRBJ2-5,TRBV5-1,CASSLSDGAGETQYF
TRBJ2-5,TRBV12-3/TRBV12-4,CASSSGAETQYF
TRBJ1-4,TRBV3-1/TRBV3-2,CASSPGQGANEKLFF
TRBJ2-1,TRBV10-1,CASSESYLNEQFF
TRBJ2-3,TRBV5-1,CASSSLTPVDTQYF
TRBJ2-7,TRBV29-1,CSVDRGRGTYEQYF
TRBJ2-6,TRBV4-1,CASSQDGTLASGANVLTF
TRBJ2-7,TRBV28,CASSLTGGQQYF
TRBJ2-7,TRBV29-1,CSVARTDYEQYF
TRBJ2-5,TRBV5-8,CASNWNGGLETQYF
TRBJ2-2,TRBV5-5,CASSLGVTSGRMNTGELFF
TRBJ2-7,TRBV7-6,CASSLVAGTSSYEQYF
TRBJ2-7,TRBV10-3,CAISDGHYEQYF
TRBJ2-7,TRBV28,CASSFGELYEQYF
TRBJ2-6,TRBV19,CASSFSGANVLTF
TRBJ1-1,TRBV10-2,CASSSWTANTEAFF
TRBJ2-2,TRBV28,CATTEPSGGTGELFF
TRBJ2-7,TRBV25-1,CASVLDRVAIYEQYF
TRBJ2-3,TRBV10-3,CATGTSGGETDTQYF
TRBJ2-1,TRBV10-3,CAISDIAGSSYNEQFF
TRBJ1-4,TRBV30,CAWSVRTGSEKLFF
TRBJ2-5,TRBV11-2,CASSARGGKRIETQYF
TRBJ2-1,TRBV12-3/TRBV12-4,CASSFLDEQFF